This is a list of T cell receptor beta chains from one sample in a study of blood T cell repertoires in COVID-19. Method: immunoSEQ multiplex PCR; TCRdb's copy keeps in-frame clones and lacks some. Of more than 110,000 clones in the sample, approximately 80% were seen once. Sequenced sample: PBMCs or T cells enriched from blood (not recorded which). Source of these receptors: a woman aged 18-35 years who had been exposed to COVID-19. Both conserved end residues are part of each CDR3. A D gene is named only where the DNA matches it firmly. Expanded clones get a size class; other rows say once, few or many, or leave the size out.

CDR3: CASSYQASGNTIYF
DNA: TGTGCCAGCAGTTACCAGGCTTCTGGAAACACCATATATTTT
J: TRBJ1-3
V: TRBV6-5
D: NA
size: NA

CDR3: CASSTGEFNTGELFF
DNA: TGTGCCAGCAGTACAGGGGAGTTCAACACCGGGGAGCTGTTTTTT
J: TRBJ2-2
V: TRBV28
D: TRBD1
size: NA

CDR3: CASRDIGRTEAFF
DNA: TGTGCCAGCCGGGACATCGGTAGGACTGAAGCTTTCTTT
J: TRBJ1-1
V: TRBV12-3/TRBV12-4
D: NA
size: once

CDR3: CSKTESSYNEQFF
DNA: TGCAGCAAGACAGAGAGCTCCTACAATGAGCAGTTCTTC
J: TRBJ2-1
V: TRBV29-1
D: NA
size: NA

CDR3: CASSHTGGAEAFF
DNA: TGCGCCAGCAGCCACACAGGGGGTGCTGAAGCTTTCTTT
J: TRBJ1-1
V: TRBV4-3
D: TRBD1
size: few

CDR3: CASSIAAVEGYEQYF
DNA: TGTGCCAGTAGTATAGCCGCCGTCGAGGGCTACGAGCAGTACTTC
J: TRBJ2-7
V: TRBV19
D: NA
size: NA

CDR3: CASSPWDRERMGGYTF
DNA: TGTGCCAGCAGCCCCTGGGACAGGGAACGGATGGGTGGCTACACCTTC
J: TRBJ1-2
V: TRBV9
D: TRBD1
size: NA

CDR3: CASSKVAAETQYF
DNA: TGTGCCAGCAGCAAAGTGGCTGCAGAGACCCAGTACTTC
J: TRBJ2-5
V: TRBV21-1
D: NA
size: NA

CDR3: CASRGGVAGPDTQYF
DNA: TGCGCCAGCAGAGGGGGAGTAGCGGGTCCAGATACGCAGTATTTT
J: TRBJ2-3
V: TRBV4-1
D: NA
size: NA

CDR3: CASSSAGRGDTEAFF
DNA: TGTGCCAGCAGCTCAGCCGGTCGGGGGGACACTGAAGCTTTCTTT
J: TRBJ1-1
V: TRBV7-9
D: NA
size: NA

CDR3: CASSPRQSYEQYF
DNA: TGTGCCAGCAGCCCCAGACAGTCCTACGAGCAGTACTTC
J: TRBJ2-7
V: TRBV5-8
D: NA
size: NA

CDR3: CASSLGPTESYEQYF
DNA: TGCGCCAGCAGCTTGGGCCCTACAGAAAGCTACGAGCAGTACTTC
J: TRBJ2-7
V: TRBV5-1
D: NA
size: NA

CDR3: CASSKPGQGSFGYTF
DNA: TGTGCCAGCAGTAAACCGGGACAGGGATCTTTCGGCTACACCTTC
J: TRBJ1-2
V: TRBV28
D: TRBD1
size: NA

CDR3: CASSQVPARGSPLHF
DNA: TGTGCCAGCAGCCAAGTCCCAGCGAGAGGTTCACCCCTCCACTTT
J: TRBJ1-6
V: TRBV3-1/TRBV3-2
D: NA
size: once

CDR3: CATSRDLNSYNEQFF
DNA: TGTGCCACCAGCAGAGATTTGAACAGCTACAATGAGCAGTTCTTC
J: TRBJ2-1
V: TRBV15
D: NA
size: NA

CDR3: CASKREGPTDTQYF
DNA: TGTGCCAGCAAACGGGAGGGCCCGACAGATACGCAGTATTTT
J: TRBJ2-3
V: TRBV2
D: TRBD2
size: NA

CDR3: CASSYVPGLSTDTQYF
DNA: TGTGCCAGCAGCTACGTACCGGGACTTAGCACAGATACGCAGTATTTT
J: TRBJ2-3
V: TRBV5-4
D: NA
size: NA

CDR3: CASSPPWPTNTEAFF
DNA: TGTGCCAGCAGCCCCCCTTGGCCCACGAACACTGAAGCTTTCTTT
J: TRBJ1-1
V: TRBV28
D: NA
size: NA

CDR3: CASSEARIAGDNEQFF
DNA: TGTGCCAGCAGTGAAGCGCGGATAGCGGGGGACAATGAGCAGTTCTTC
J: TRBJ2-1
V: TRBV2
D: TRBD2
size: NA

CDR3: CASSWGQGETQYF
DNA: TGTGCCAGCAGCTGGGGACAGGGGGAGACCCAGTACTTC
J: TRBJ2-5
V: TRBV5-6
D: TRBD1
size: NA

CDR3: CASSTGGGSPLHF
DNA: TGTGCCAGCAGTACAGGGGGAGGTTCACCCCTCCACTTT
J: TRBJ1-6
V: TRBV28
D: TRBD1
size: NA

CDR3: CASSDDSVTEAFF
DNA: TGTGCCAGCAGCGACGACAGCGTCACTGAAGCTTTCTTT
J: TRBJ1-1
V: TRBV2
D: NA
size: once

CDR3: CALSRGGGNSPLHF
DNA: TGTGCCCTCTCGAGGGGAGGGGGGAATTCACCCCTCCACTTT
J: TRBJ1-6
V: TRBV7-9
D: NA
size: NA

CDR3: CASSGANNEQFF
DNA: TGCGCCAGCAGTGGGGCGAACAATGAGCAGTTCTTC
J: TRBJ2-1
V: TRBV10-1
D: NA
size: few

CDR3: CASSVGGSTEAFF
DNA: TGTGCCAGCAGCGTGGGGGGGTCCACTGAAGCTTTCTTT
J: TRBJ1-1
V: TRBV9
D: NA
size: NA

CDR3: CASRRDRGLYNEQFF
DNA: TGTGCCAGCAGACGAGACAGGGGGCTGTACAATGAGCAGTTCTTC
J: TRBJ2-1
V: TRBV7-3
D: TRBD1
size: once

CDR3: CASSFLAGASYNEQFF
DNA: TGTGCCAGCAGCTTCCTAGCGGGAGCCTCCTACAATGAGCAGTTCTTC
J: TRBJ2-1
V: TRBV11-2
D: TRBD2
size: NA

CDR3: CASRPTGGNTEAFF
DNA: TGTGCCAGCAGACCGACAGGGGGCAACACTGAAGCTTTCTTT
J: TRBJ1-1
V: TRBV28
D: TRBD1
size: NA

CDR3: CATSRDPPRAGNTIYF
DNA: TGTGCCACCAGCAGAGACCCCCCGAGGGCTGGAAACACCATATATTTT
J: TRBJ1-3
V: TRBV15
D: NA
size: NA

CDR3: CASSLLAGGSRDTQYF
DNA: TGTGCCAGCAGCTTACTAGCGGGAGGTTCTAGGGATACGCAGTATTTT
J: TRBJ2-3
V: TRBV7-2
D: TRBD2
size: NA

CDR3: CASSSSGNTDTQYF
DNA: TGTGCCAGCAGTTCTAGCGGGAACACAGATACGCAGTATTTT
J: TRBJ2-3
V: TRBV2
D: TRBD2
size: NA

CDR3: CASSEIGQSNEQFF
DNA: TGTGCCAGCAGTGAAATAGGACAGAGCAATGAGCAGTTCTTC
J: TRBJ2-1
V: TRBV6-4
D: NA
size: NA

CDR3: CASSLSSGANVLTF
DNA: TGTGCCAGCAGTTTGAGCTCTGGGGCCAACGTCCTGACTTTC
J: TRBJ2-6
V: TRBV27
D: NA
size: NA

CDR3: CASSLDWQGFDGTGELFF
DNA: TGTGCCAGCAGCTTGGATTGGCAGGGGTTCGATGGGACCGGGGAGCTGTTTTTT
J: TRBJ2-2
V: TRBV5-4
D: NA
size: few

CDR3: CASSPGLAGGLETQYF
DNA: TGTGCCAGCTCACCAGGACTAGCGGGAGGGCTGGAGACCCAGTACTTC
J: TRBJ2-5
V: TRBV18
D: TRBD2
size: NA

CDR3: CASSQPGLSYEQYF
DNA: TGTGCCAGCAGCCAGCCGGGACTATCCTACGAGCAGTACTTC
J: TRBJ2-7
V: TRBV11-3
D: TRBD2
size: NA

CDR3: CASSVESGSPYLDTQYF
DNA: TGTGCCAGCAGCGTAGAGAGTGGGAGCCCCTATTTAGATACGCAGTATTTT
J: TRBJ2-3
V: TRBV9
D: NA
size: NA

CDR3: CAWSHGTLSNQPQHF
DNA: TGTGCCTGGAGTCACGGGACACTTAGCAATCAGCCCCAGCATTTT
J: TRBJ1-5
V: TRBV30
D: NA
size: NA

CDR3: CASSDSTGRDVQFF
DNA: TGTGCCAGCAGTGACTCGACAGGCCGGGACGTCCAGTTCTTC
J: TRBJ2-1
V: TRBV6-4
D: NA
size: NA

CDR3: CASSFFLGQGKDTQYF
DNA: TGTGCCAGCAGTTTCTTTTTGGGACAGGGGAAAGATACGCAGTATTTT
J: TRBJ2-3
V: TRBV27
D: TRBD1
size: NA

CDR3: CASSQLDSRKREQYF
DNA: TGTGCCAGCAGCCAACTGGACTCACGGAAACGCGAGCAGTACTTC
J: TRBJ2-7
V: TRBV3-1/TRBV3-2
D: NA
size: NA

CDR3: CASSFLPGQGASEQYF
DNA: TGTGCCAGCAGTTTCCTACCGGGACAGGGGGCTTCCGAGCAGTACTTC
J: TRBJ2-7
V: TRBV27
D: TRBD1
size: NA

CDR3: CASSLISGTGANVLTF
DNA: TGTGCCAGCAGCTTAATCAGCGGGACTGGGGCCAACGTCCTGACTTTC
J: TRBJ2-6
V: TRBV7-3
D: TRBD2
size: many

CDR3: CASSLLGSATSTDTQYF
DNA: TGTGCCAGCAGCTTATTGGGTAGCGCCACAAGCACAGATACGCAGTATTTT
J: TRBJ2-3
V: TRBV7-3
D: NA
size: NA

CDR3: CASSSPGLRSGNTIYF
DNA: TGTGCCAGCAGCTCCCCAGGACTCCGCTCTGGAAACACCATATATTTT
J: TRBJ1-3
V: TRBV7-8
D: NA
size: NA